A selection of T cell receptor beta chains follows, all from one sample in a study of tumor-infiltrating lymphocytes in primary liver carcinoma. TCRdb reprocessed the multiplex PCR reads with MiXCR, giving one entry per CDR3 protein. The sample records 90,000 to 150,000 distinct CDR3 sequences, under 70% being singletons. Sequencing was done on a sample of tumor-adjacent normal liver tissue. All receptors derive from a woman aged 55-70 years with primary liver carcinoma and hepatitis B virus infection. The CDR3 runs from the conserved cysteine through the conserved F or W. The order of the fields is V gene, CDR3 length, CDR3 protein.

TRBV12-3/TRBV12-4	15	CTSSSSGTGGLKLFF
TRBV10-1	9	CARGIELFF
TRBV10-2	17	CVSSESISQAPYNEQFF
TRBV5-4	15	CASSNGPGNGETQYF
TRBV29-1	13	CSVGDAGEIAHYF
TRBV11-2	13	CASSVQSGGEQYF
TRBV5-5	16	CASSPGADYSNQPQHF
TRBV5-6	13	CASLLRGTGEQYF
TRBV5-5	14	CASSIDRDNNEQFF
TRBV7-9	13	CASSLSQPHEQFF
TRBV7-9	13	CTSSFGTYYEQFF
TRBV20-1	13	CCARGPNNYGYTF
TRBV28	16	CASNPSYVAEEDIQYF
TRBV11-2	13	CASSLDRDDKQYF
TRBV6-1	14	CASSVERLNTEAFF
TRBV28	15	CASSDGTLSNQPQHF
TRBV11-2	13	CDNSLESKRTQYF
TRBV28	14	CASSLTDRQETHYF
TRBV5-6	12	CATGYVSNEQFF
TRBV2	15	CASSDEARGSYEQYF
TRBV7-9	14	CASSPGGMVDEQFF
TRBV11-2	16	CASSSASGVGGYEQYF
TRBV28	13	CASSLAMTCEQYF
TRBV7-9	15	CASIPGGGFVNEQFF
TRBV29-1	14	CSVVSTGAYTEAFF
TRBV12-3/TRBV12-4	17	CASSGVAPGQVSSEQFF
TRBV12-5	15	CTSGLGQGPNTKAFF
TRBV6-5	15	CASRRDRSSRSTIYF
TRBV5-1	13	CTSSLEGNEKLFF
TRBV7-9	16	CVSSPWDQGTDYEQYF
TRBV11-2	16	CASSYGLAQDTGELFF
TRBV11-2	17	CTNSLGIRREGIDTQYF
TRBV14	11	CASSHKDTQYF
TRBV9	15	CASSVAGSGRETQYF
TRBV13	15	CASSPAAVGYYGYTF
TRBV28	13	CASSVQGTTEAFF
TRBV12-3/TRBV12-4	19	CASSGDRGTSGKRRNEQFF
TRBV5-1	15	CASSAGTSGKETQYF
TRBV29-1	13	CSVGRRDLNEKLF
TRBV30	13	CAWSVRGPDTQYF
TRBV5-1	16	CASSFASRMNAGELFF
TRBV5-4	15	CASRLYQRRSTEAFF
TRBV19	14	CASSMARWGTEAFF
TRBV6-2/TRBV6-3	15	CASALQRERDNEQFF
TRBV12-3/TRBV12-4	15	CASSLSDRAPYKQYF
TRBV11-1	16	CASSRDMAGVSGELFF